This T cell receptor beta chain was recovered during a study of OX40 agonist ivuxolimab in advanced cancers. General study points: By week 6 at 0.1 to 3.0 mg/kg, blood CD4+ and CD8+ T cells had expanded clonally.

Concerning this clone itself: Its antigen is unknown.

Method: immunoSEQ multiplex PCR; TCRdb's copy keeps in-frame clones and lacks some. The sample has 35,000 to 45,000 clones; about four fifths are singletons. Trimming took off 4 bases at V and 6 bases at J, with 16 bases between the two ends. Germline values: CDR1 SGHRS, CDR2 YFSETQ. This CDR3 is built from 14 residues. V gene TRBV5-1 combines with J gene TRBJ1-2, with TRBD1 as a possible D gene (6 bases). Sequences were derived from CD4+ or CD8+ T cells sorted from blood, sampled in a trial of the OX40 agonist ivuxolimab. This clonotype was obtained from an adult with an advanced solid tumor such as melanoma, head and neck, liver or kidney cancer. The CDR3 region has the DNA TGCGCCAGCAGCGGTAGTCGGGGGCTAGATGGCTACACCTTC. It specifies CASSGSRGLDGYTF.